This T cell receptor (beta chain) was sequenced for a study of shared clonotypes between healthy human individuals. Assay execution took place at the deep level. The protocol was immunoSEQ multiplex PCR, while the TCRdb copy is restricted to in-frame clones and leaves out a portion. The table records hundreds of thousands of clones, around 78% of them present only once. The length of the CDR3 is 15 residues. The germline V gene encodes CDR1 LNHDA and CDR2 SQIVND (reference sequence). Unmatched junction bases numbered 8, after V lost 4 bases and J lost 8 bases. The chain couples TRBV19 to TRBJ1-4; 9 bases align to TRBD1. This sequence was found in a woman aged 40 to 49 in good health. Some clones in this sample may be carry-over from other donors' samples. Source material: PBMCs. CDR3 nucleotides: TGTGCCAGTAGTACCCCGGACAGGGGTGGCGAAAAACTGTTTTTT. Residues: CASSTPDRGGEKLFF.